The rows below give T cell receptor beta chains drawn from one sample of a study of blood T cell repertoires in COVID-19. Repertoires were generated with immunoSEQ multiplex PCR, while TCRdb's copy carries only in-frame clones and drops some. The table has 200,000 to 250,000 clones, about 80% seen once. The sequenced material came from peripheral blood. The receptor source for this set is a woman in her sixties or seventies with acute or convalescent COVID-19. CDR3s include the opening cysteine and the closing phenylalanine or tryptophan. A D gene is named only where the DNA matches it firmly. Clone size, where shown, is once, few, many, or a class for clones that have expanded.

TRBJ1-5,-,TRBV6-4,-,TGTGCCAGCAGTGCGGGGATGGAGCCCCAGCATTTT,CASSAGMEPQHF
TRBJ1-2,-,TRBV9,once,TGTGCCAGCAGCGAGCCCAGGGGAAGGGGCTACGCCTTC,CASSEPRGRGYAF
TRBJ1-2,-,TRBV10-3,few,TGTGCCATCAGTGGGCTGAGTCAGGGTTATGGCTACACCTTC,CAISGLSQGYGYTF
TRBJ2-7,-,TRBV9,-,TGTGCCAGCAGCGTAGGACTAACGGGGGAGTACGAGCAGTACTTC,CASSVGLTGEYEQYF
TRBJ1-1,-,TRBV6-5,-,TGTGCCAGCAGTTACTCCCTTCCGAACACTGAAGCTTTCTTT,CASSYSLPNTEAFF
TRBJ1-1,-,TRBV19,-,TGTGCCAGTAGTATCAGGTTAACGAACACTGAAGCTTTCTTT,CASSIRLTNTEAFF
TRBJ2-1,TRBD2,TRBV7-8,-,TGTGCCAGCAGCCGTAGCGGGACAGAGCAGTTCTTC,CASSRSGTEQFF
TRBJ2-3,TRBD2,TRBV28,-,TGTGCCAGCAGTGCCCGACTAGCGGGGGCAGATACGCAGTATTTT,CASSARLAGADTQYF
TRBJ1-6,TRBD1,TRBV5-1,-,TGCGCCAGCAGCATTCAGGCAGGGGGTAATTCACCCCTCCACTTT,CASSIQAGGNSPLHF
TRBJ2-5,-,TRBV3-1/TRBV3-2,-,TGTGCCAGCAGCCCTTTGAGGGGGTCAAGTGGAGAGACCCAGTACTTC,CASSPLRGSSGETQYF
TRBJ2-2,-,TRBV6-5,once,TGTGCCAGCCTAAAACCCGGGTCGGGGGAGCTGTTTTTT,CASLKPGSGELFF
TRBJ2-3,TRBD2,TRBV28,-,TGTGCCAGCAGAATTGCGGGGGGCAAGGGGACAGATACGCAGTATTTT,CASRIAGGKGTDTQYF
TRBJ1-5,-,TRBV10-3,-,TGTGCCATCAGAAAGACAGGCAATCAGCCCCAGCATTTT,CAIRKTGNQPQHF
TRBJ1-3,-,TRBV10-3,-,TGTGCCATCAGTCCCACAGGCTCTGGAAACACCATATATTTT,CAISPTGSGNTIYF
TRBJ2-1,TRBD2,TRBV19,-,TGTGCCAGTAGACCGCCTAGCGGGGGGGCCCCCAATGAGCAGTTCTTC,CASRPPSGGAPNEQFF
TRBJ1-6,-,TRBV2,once,TGTGCCAGCAGTGAAGCGCTTTCGGGGTTCTCACCCCTCCACTTT,CASSEALSGFSPLHF
TRBJ1-2,TRBD1,TRBV7-2,-,TGTGCCAGCAGCCCCGGACAGGTTTTATTCGTGCATGGCTACACCTTC,CASSPGQVLFVHGYTF
TRBJ2-1,TRBD1,TRBV7-9,once,TGTGCCAGCAGCCGACAGGGTCTCGGTCCCTACAATGAGCAGTTCTTC,CASSRQGLGPYNEQFF
TRBJ1-6,-,TRBV28,few,TGTGCCAGCAGTTTGGGGGGGCTATCTTCACCCCTCCACTTT,CASSLGGLSSPLHF
TRBJ1-3,TRBD1,TRBV10-1,-,TGCGGATGGGGGACAGGGGGCTGTCACTCTGGAAACACCATATATTTT,CGWGTGGCHSGNTIYF
TRBJ1-1,-,TRBV5-1,-,TGCGCCAGCAGCGCGGAAACAGGGCGGAGGAACACTGAAGCTTTCTTT,CASSAETGRRNTEAFF
TRBJ2-1,TRBD2,TRBV12-3/TRBV12-4,-,TGTGCCAGCAGGATTACGGGGGGCAATGAGCAGTTCTTC,CASRITGGNEQFF
TRBJ2-5,TRBD2,TRBV3-1/TRBV3-2,-,TGTGCCAGCAGCCAAATGAGGCGGGGGGCCGTCCAGAAGACCCAGTACTTC,CASSQMRRGAVQKTQYF
TRBJ2-1,TRBD2,TRBV7-9,-,TGTGCCAGCAGCCAACCAGGGCGGGGGGGAATAAGCTCCTACAATGAGCAGTTCTTC,CASSQPGRGGISSYNEQFF
TRBJ1-6,-,TRBV12-3/TRBV12-4,-,TGTGCCAGTTCCAGCTCCTATAATTCACCCCTCCACTTT,CASSSSYNSPLHF
TRBJ2-7,TRBD1,TRBV7-2,-,TGTGCCAGTGCGTCGACAGGGACAGGGTTTGTTTCCTACGAGCAGTACTTC,CASASTGTGFVSYEQYF
TRBJ1-1,TRBD1,TRBV29-1,-,TGCAGCGTCAAGACAGGGCAGAACACTGAAGCTTTCTTT,CSVKTGQNTEAFF
TRBJ1-4,-,TRBV30,-,TGTGCCTGGAGTGTAACGGGGACTAAAAAACTGTTTTTT,CAWSVTGTKKLFF
TRBJ1-5,TRBD1,TRBV28,-,TGTGCCAGCAGCTCCTTGGGACAGAGCAATCAGCCCCAGCATTTT,CASSSLGQSNQPQHF
TRBJ1-4,-,TRBV2,-,TGTGCCAGCAGCGGGGGGATGGATGAAAAACTGTTTTTT,CASSGGMDEKLFF
TRBJ1-1,TRBD1,TRBV2,once,TGTGCCAGCAGTGGAGGACAGGGTAGGGGCACTGAAGCTTTCTTT,CASSGGQGRGTEAFF
TRBJ1-1,-,TRBV2,-,TGTGCCAGCAGTGAATGGGGCGCGGGGGCGTTTGACACTGAAGCTTTCTTT,CASSEWGAGAFDTEAFF
TRBJ1-2,-,TRBV12-3/TRBV12-4,few,TGTGCCAGCACCCGAGGGGGTTATGGCTACACCTTC,CASTRGGYGYTF
TRBJ1-6,-,TRBV3-1/TRBV3-2,-,TGTGCCAGCAGCCAAGGACAGATAAATTCACCCCTCCACTTT,CASSQGQINSPLHF
TRBJ2-1,-,TRBV6-2/TRBV6-3,-,TGTGCCAGCAGCCCGGCCGCACACGAGCAGTTCTTC,CASSPAAHEQFF